This TCR beta chain appears in the sequencing data of a study of OX40 agonist ivuxolimab in advanced cancers. The study's findings and limits: Fewer expanded clones were found on average in CD4+ than in CD8+ T cells.

Notes on this clone: Its antigen is as yet unknown.

The CDR3 is 17 amino acids. Germline CDR1 is SGHAT and CDR2 is FQNNGV. V lost 0 bases and J lost 4, with 19 bases in between. Clones were read by immunoSEQ multiplex PCR, and TCRdb kept only the in-frame ones, dropping some. The data show more than 60,000 clones, about 81% seen once. The sequence derives from an adult with an advanced solid tumor such as melanoma, head and neck, liver or kidney cancer. This chain uses TRBV11-2 with TRBJ2-7; unclear D gene. The input for sequencing was CD4+ or CD8+ T cells sorted from blood, taken in a trial of the OX40 agonist ivuxolimab. DNA of the CDR3: TGTGCCAGCAGCTTAGAGGTCGGCGGTGCTGGGGAATACGAGCAGTACTTC. Its protein product is CASSLEVGGAGEYEQYF.